This TCR beta chain was sequenced for a study of vaccination effects on CD4 cells after COVID-19. Study observations and caveats: Long after vaccination, the clones induced by infection and by vaccine shrank markedly in size.

Comment on this clone: Its target is unknown.

Prior to sequencing, the ViraFEST assay stimulated PBMC with viral peptide pools, which expanded the antigen-specific CD4+ T cells. Investigators separated out CD4+ T cells once 10 days of culture had passed. Among the vaccine recipients, none had a prior SARS-CoV-2 infection, and nucleocapsid antibodies were negative. The table came from immunoSEQ multiplex PCR; TCRdb's copy has only in-frame clones and leaves some out. The profile shows tens of thousands of clones, roughly 76% of them singletons. Trimming cost V 3 bases and J 8 bases, with 11 bases left between them. Germline CDR1 DFQATT, CDR2 SNEGSKA (reference sequence). This CDR3 has 13 residues.

This chain joins TRBV20-1 and TRBJ1-6; D is ambiguous. The sample was CD4+ T cells from PBMCs cultured with HCoV-OC43 spike peptides, taken before COVID-19 vaccination. Regarding subset: HCoV-OC43 spike overlapping peptide pool stimulation. This clonotype was obtained from a human donor who received a COVID-19 vaccine. CDR3 region: CSASEDLYSPLHF. CDR3 sequence (DNA): TGCAGTGCTAGTGAGGACCTCTATTCACCCCTCCACTTT.